This T cell receptor beta chain appears in the sequencing data of a study of blood T cell repertoires in COVID-19 (dated by TCRdb to the early 2020s). Regarding the complete study: Samples from collaborators originated in the United States, Italy and Spain and spanned both the acute and convalescent phases of COVID-19. The prospective study material was composed of cDNA or gDNA derived from T cells, B-cell-depleted T cells, or PBMCs. Subjects who had been exposed to COVID-19, were actively infected with it, or had recovered from it provided the deeply sampled blood TCRbeta repertoires that made up the dataset. The repertoires were made available in a free public database intended to serve as a resource for research on the immune response to SARS-CoV-2. Samples came from the ongoing ImmuneRACE study (first 160 participants) plus 1,254 subjects from 6 global collaborators. The sample metadata nearly always contained a de-identified subject ID, COVID-19 status, age in years and sex. Where HLA class I and class II types were available, the types were taken from metadata supplied by the sample provider, not from assay-based typing.

Results and caveats for the whole study, not just this receptor: The amount of clinical and demographic metadata varied by source and participant and was provided uncurated.

TCRbeta CDR3 regions were amplified from genomic DNA by means of the immunoSEQ Assay, a bias-controlled multiplex PCR. On the study's bioinformatics: The number of nucleated cells in each sample was estimated from the amplification of reference gene primers within the assay. Sequence reads were collapsed and filtered to measure the absolute abundance of every unique TCRbeta CDR3 rearrangement. Productive Simpson clonality was computed per sample as the square root of Simpson's diversity index over productive rearrangements. TCRdb mirrors the immuneACCESS table, restricted to in-frame sequences. Some clones are absent from its copies; in checked studies, under half trace to an unresolved V gene, and the reason for the others is unknown. V and J calls and clone size are as listed in that table; D and trimming were resolved from the DNA. The sample table lists approximately 400,000 clones, around 87% of them with a count of one. Under 1.5% of the sample is taken by the ten largest.

To note about this clone: This clone's antigen is unknown. No qualities accompany the bases; no much larger clone lies one base away.

The V and J ends are trimmed by 2 bases and 8 bases, leaving 19 bases between them. Measured from the cysteine to the phenylalanine, the CDR3 is 17 residues long. Solely the CDR3 DNA is kept, with 51 bases framed from the first base. Via the germline V gene, CDR1 is SGHVS and CDR2 FQNEAQ. In the prospective study, participants were about 18 to 95 years old, resided in fewer than 25 geographic areas of the United States, and were enrolled through a virtual design. Cohort assignment in the prospective study relied on participant-reported clinical history from a screening survey and a study questionnaire. Recovered participants in ImmuneRACE Cohort 3 were defined by two consecutive negative NP/OP PCR tests, clearance by a healthcare professional, or resolution of symptoms. In the prospective study, whole blood, serum and a nasopharyngeal or oropharyngeal swab were collected from each participant by mobile phlebotomists. Participants in the prospective study had the option to provide additional blood draws and questionnaires over a roughly two-month period. Before DNA extraction, prospective study blood samples were shipped either frozen or at room temperature.

The TCR originated in a man aged 25 to 40 who had recovered from COVID-19. Here the chain combines TRBV7-8 and TRBJ1-6; the D segment could be TRBD1, given 6 matching bases. Sequenced input: PBMCs or T cells enriched from blood (not recorded which). The DNA sequence follows: TGTGCCAGCAGCTTACGGGAAAATGACAGGTGGGATTCACCCCTCCACTTT. It translates to CASSLRENDRWDSPLHF.